This entry concerns a single TCR beta chain. What it recognizes is unknown. These data belong to a study of cytomegalovirus exposure and HLA in healthy donors. For the study at large: There were a few hundred genotyped donors. Of these, roughly 84% fell in the genetic ancestry cluster associated with self-reported Caucasian donors.

General study results and limits: Data from an earlier analysis indicated that most TCR beta V segments were productive either about 87% or about 30% of the time. Rare sequences made up most TCRs, while some public TCRs were found in many donors. In a later analysis, TCR association rates varied by HLA locus: DRB1 most, HLA-C fewest.

CDR3 length equals 13 residues. Germline CDR1 is MNHEY and CDR2 is SMNVEV (reference sequence). V was pared by 6 bases and J by 6 bases, with 5 bases of the junction left unmatched. A multiplex PCR was run with 60 Vbeta primers and 13 Jbeta primers. Clones were read by immunoSEQ multiplex PCR, and TCRdb kept only the in-frame ones, dropping some. The sample includes 150,000 to 200,000 clones, around 81% of them seen just once. The genes are TRBV27 and TRBJ2-1; TRBD1 agrees at 7 bases. Sequenced sample: PBMCs. The receptor comes from a woman aged 25 to 45 in good health and CMV-seronegative. The CDR3 DNA reads as TGTGCCAGCAGAACAGGGGCCATCAATGAGCAGTTCTTC. Its translation: CASRTGAINEQFF.